The 4 T cell receptor beta chains in this list originate from one sample, sequenced in a study of blood T cell repertoires in COVID-19. Sequencing used immunoSEQ multiplex PCR; TCRdb keeps in-frame clones, though not all of them. The data show approximately 80,000 clones, roughly 79% seen once. Sequenced: peripheral blood. These receptors were obtained from a man aged 80 or over with acute or convalescent COVID-19.

The chain is built from TRBV27 and TRBJ1-1, with 9 bases identical to TRBD1. Germline CDR1 is MNHEY and CDR2 is SMNVEV (reference sequence). Trimming cost V 3 bases and J 1 base; bases outside gene matches: 9. The CDR3 extends over 17 amino acids. CDR3 loop: CASSFGTGGVQNTEAFF. CDR3 in DNA: TGTGCCAGCAGTTTCGGCACAGGGGGCGTCCAGAACACTGAAGCTTTCTTT.

Here the CDR3 reads CASSWGQGNSQPQHF. The CDR3 region has the DNA TGTGCCAGCAGTTGGGGACAGGGGAACTCCCAGCCCCAGCATTTT. The rearrangement links TRBV28 to TRBJ1-5; TRBD1 aligns across 10 bases. The CDR3 covers 15 residues. V lost 4 bases and J lost 7; bases outside the gene matches: 7. Germline CDR1 and CDR2: MDHEN and SYDVKM.

The chain is built from TRBV28 and TRBJ1-6; weak D call: TRBD1 (5 bases). Germline values: CDR1 MDHEN, CDR2 SYDVKM. The CDR3 extends over 14 amino acids. The germline V and J ends were trimmed by 4 bases and 10 bases, with 14 bases remaining between them. The CDR3 reads CASSSVLGESPLHF. DNA for the CDR3: TGTGCCAGCAGTTCCGTCCTAGGGGAATCACCCCTCCACTTT.

This chain uses TRBV15 with TRBJ1-1; D not certain. From germline, CDR1 is LNHNV and CDR2 YYDKDF (reference sequence). V was clipped by 0 bases and J by 4 bases, with 9 bases between them. CDR3 length: 14 amino acids. CDR3 sequence (DNA): TGTGCCACCAGCAGAGATCGAGTTTCCACTGAAGCTTTCTTT. Translation: CATSRDRVSTEAFF.